These 14 T cell receptor beta chains originate from one sample sequenced in a study of shared clonotypes between healthy human individuals. Method: immunoSEQ multiplex PCR; TCRdb's copy keeps in-frame clones and lacks some. The sample has over 2 million clones; about 95% are singletons. The sample consisted of naive CD4+ T cells sorted from blood. Described subset: CD45RA+ positively selected. The source of these receptors is a man younger than 35 in good health.

V and J are TRBV28 and TRBJ1-2; TRBD1 matches at 7 bases. Germline lookup yields CDR1 MDHEN and CDR2 SYDVKM. The CDR3 covers 14 residues. V lost 3 bases and J lost 8; bases outside the gene matches: 9. The CDR3 reads CASSFSVNRGGYTF. The CDR3 bases are TGTGCCAGCAGTTTCTCTGTTAACAGGGGAGGCTACACCTTC.

The V and J genes are TRBV18 and TRBJ1-6; D may be TRBD1 (5 bases). The germline V gene has CDR1 KGHSH and CDR2 LQKENI. The CDR3 is 14 residues long. The V end was cut by 6 bases, the J end by 7 bases, with 13 bases between. The CDR3 loop reads CASSVQGLNSPLHF. The CDR3 DNA reads as TGTGCCAGCTCGGTTCAGGGCCTAAATTCACCCCTCCACTTT. The full variable domain, its missing parts supplied by reference TRBV18 and TRBJ1-6, is NAGVMQNPRHLVRRRGQEARLRCSPMKGHSHVYWYRQLPEEGLKFMVYLQKENIIDESGMPKERFSAEFPKEGPSILRIQQVVRGDSAAYFCASSVQGLNSPLHFGNGTRLTVT.

This sequence joins TRBV5-6 and TRBJ1-4; the match to TRBD1 covers 8 bases. Losses at the gene ends were 4 bases for V and 7 bases for J; bases not matched to a gene: 6. The germline V gene encodes CDR1 SGHDT and CDR2 YYEEEE. The CDR3 is made up of 14 amino acids. In DNA, the CDR3 is TGTGCCAGCAGCCCACGGACAGGGTTTGAAAAACTGTTTTTT. Translated: CASSPRTGFEKLFF.

The chain carries TRBV5-1 and TRBJ2-7; 8 bases align to TRBD1. CDR1 is SGHRS, CDR2 YFSETQ, per germline. The V gene end was trimmed by 6 bases and the J gene end by 2 bases; junction bases not matched to a gene: 7. This CDR3 has 14 residues. The CDR3 sequence is CASTHGQGAYEQYF. The CDR3, as DNA: TGCGCCAGCACTCACGGACAGGGCGCCTACGAGCAGTACTTC.

The chain links TRBV9 to TRBJ2-7; no firm D call. Per the germline V gene, CDR1 is SGDLS and CDR2 is YYNGEE. Trimming cost V 2 bases and J 5 bases, with 11 bases left between them. The CDR3 sequence is 13 residues long. The CDR3 DNA sequence: TGTGCCAGCAGCGTTCCCCGCGGCAACGAGCAGTACTTC. This encodes CASSVPRGNEQYF.

CDR3 nucleotides: TGCGCCAGCAGTGGCAGTGCCGGACGTACAGATACGCAGTATTTT. This gives the protein CASSGSAGRTDTQYF. The chain couples TRBV10-1 to TRBJ2-3; D is unclear. CDR1 and CDR2 from the germline V gene are WNHNN and SYGVQD (reference sequence). The CDR3 is 15 amino acids. Trimming pared 4 bases from V and 3 bases from J, leaving 14 bases between.

On this clone: The same CDR3 can be traced to other DNA sequences in this sample. This chain links TRBV30 with TRBJ1-5; 11 positions match TRBD1. Trimming removed 5 bases from V and 4 bases from J; junction bases left unmatched: 1. The V gene's germline CDR1 is GTSNPN and CDR2 SVGIG (reference sequence). The CDR3 has 13 residues. CDR3 nucleotides: TGTGCCTGGGGACAGGGGGCAAATCAGCCCCAGCATTTT. Its protein product is CAWGQGANQPQHF.

This sequence joins TRBV5-4 and TRBJ2-7, with 9 nucleotides matching TRBD1. Per the germline V gene, CDR1 is SGHNT and CDR2 is YYREEE (reference sequence). The CDR3 length is 15 residues. J gave up 3 bases and V 0 bases, and 4 bases lay outside the gene matches. CDR3 DNA sequence: TGTGCCAGCAGCTTGGGGGACAGGGTAAACTACGAGCAGTACTTC. This codes for CASSLGDRVNYEQYF.

V gene TRBV5-1 combines with J gene TRBJ2-1; 13 bases line up with TRBD2. Germline CDR1 is SGHRS and CDR2 is YFSETQ. The CDR3 length is 16 residues. Trimming at V came to 2 bases and at J to 9 bases, leaving 8 bases not matched to a gene. The CDR3 sequence: CASSFLLAGGNIEQFF. Here the CDR3 DNA reads TGCGCCAGCAGCTTCCTACTAGCGGGGGGGAATATTGAGCAGTTCTTC.

This chain connects TRBV27 to TRBJ2-1; D remains ambiguous. V was shortened by 4 bases and J by 4 bases, with 8 bases between the two germline ends. CDR3 size: 13 residues. Germline V gene sequence: CDR1 MNHEY, CDR2 SMNVEV (reference sequence). As DNA, the CDR3 is TGTGCCAGCAGTTCAGACCCATACAATGAGCAGTTCTTC. It translates to CASSSDPYNEQFF.

The V and J genes are TRBV30 and TRBJ2-3; 15 nucleotides align to TRBD2. This CDR3 is built from 16 residues. The trim removed 1 base at V and 6 bases at J, leaving 5 bases unmatched. Germline V gives CDR1 GTSNPN, CDR2 SVGIG (reference sequence). The CDR3 bases are TGTGCCTGGAGTGAGGGACTAGCGGGAGGAATTGATACGCAGTATTTT. It translates to CAWSEGLAGGIDTQYF.

The chain recombines TRBV2 with TRBJ1-5; 11 bases match TRBD1. Germline CDR1 is SNHLY and CDR2 is FYNNEI. The CDR3 consists of 16 residues. J was trimmed by 4 bases and V by 1 base; bases with no gene match: 3. The CDR3: CASSEGTGGANQPQHF. The CDR3 nucleotides read TGTGCCAGCAGTGAAGGGACAGGGGGCGCAAATCAGCCCCAGCATTTT.

As regards this clone: Germline is not matched at one junction end, which may reflect a read error. This chain joins TRBV6-1 and TRBJ1-1, with D unresolved. Per the germline V gene, CDR1 is MNHNS and CDR2 is SASEGT. CDR3 length: 10 amino acids. CDR3 in amino acids: CASGDLGIQF. In DNA form, the CDR3 reads TGTGCCAGCGGGGATCTCGGGATTCAATTT.

This chain links TRBV10-3 with TRBJ2-3; 8 nucleotides match TRBD2. The germline gives CDR1 ENHRY, CDR2 SYGVKD. The CDR3 consists of 15 residues. V trimming: 4 bases; J trimming: 3 bases; junction bases outside the gene matches: 6. The CDR3 bases are TGTGCCATCAGTGTCCGAGCTAGCGGGACAGATACGCAGTATTTT. This sequence encodes CAISVRASGTDTQYF.